A selection of T cell receptor beta chains follows, all from one sample in a study of blood T cell repertoires in COVID-19. Clones were sequenced by immunoSEQ multiplex PCR, and TCRdb holds only the in-frame ones, with some missing. Among more than 250,000 clones listed, over 75% were seen once. The sample was PBMCs or T cells enriched from blood (not recorded which). The receptors originated from a woman aged 18 to 35 who had recovered from COVID-19. CDR3s include the opening cysteine and the closing phenylalanine or tryptophan. D genes are given only for firm matches. Clone size is not always given. Where it is, it says once, few, many or a class for expanded clones.

j_call cdr3_length clone_size v_call d_call cdr3_nt cdr3_aa
TRBJ1-5 18 once TRBV24-1 TRBD1 TGTGCCACCAGTGATTTGGGACAGGGAGGGATTAGCAATCAGCCCCAGCATTTT CATSDLGQGGISNQPQHF
TRBJ1-1 15 once TRBV7-6 - TGTGCCAGCAGCCCCTGGACGGGAGGGAACACTGAAGCTTTCTTT CASSPWTGGNTEAFF
TRBJ2-1 12 - TRBV3-1/TRBV3-2 - TGTGCCAGCAGCCAAGTAAGAGGTGAGCAGTTCTTC CASSQVRGEQFF
TRBJ1-6 17 once TRBV24-1 TRBD1 TGTGCCACCAGTGACTTAAAAGGACAGGGCGGAAATTCACCCCTCCACTTT CATSDLKGQGGNSPLHF
TRBJ1-1 13 - TRBV11-3 - TGTGCCAGCAGCTTAGAGGGTCAGGGGCCAGCTTTCTTT CASSLEGQGPAFF
TRBJ2-4 17 - TRBV21-1 - TGTGCCAGCAGCAATTACCGGGACAGGGGTGCCAAAAACATTCAGTACTTC CASSNYRDRGAKNIQYF
TRBJ1-1 12 - TRBV3-1/TRBV3-2 - TGTGCCAGCAGCCAAGAATCGGAGGGGGCTTTCTTT CASSQESEGAFF
TRBJ1-1 14 - TRBV29-1 - TGCAGCGTTGAAGATCCGTCGACCCAGGTTGGAGCTTTCTTT CSVEDPSTQVGAFF
TRBJ2-5 14 - TRBV3-1/TRBV3-2 TRBD2 TGTGCCAGCAGCTCCTCTAGCGGAGAAGAGACCCAGTACTTC CASSSSSGEETQYF
TRBJ1-5 16 few TRBV28 TRBD1 TGTGCCAGCAGTCACGGCGGGACAGGGAGGGGTCAGCCCCAGCATTTT CASSHGGTGRGQPQHF
TRBJ2-3 16 - TRBV30 TRBD2 TGTGCCTGGAGTCCGCCCGCTAGCGGGAGAATAGATACGCAGTATTTT CAWSPPASGRIDTQYF